These 21 T cell receptor beta chains came from one sample sequenced in a study of blood T cell repertoires in COVID-19. The assay was immunoSEQ multiplex PCR, and TCRdb's table has in-frame clones only and misses some. Here the sample spans 150,000 to 200,000 clones, 84% being singletons. The sequenced sample consisted of PBMCs or T cells enriched from blood (not recorded which). These TCRs come from a man aged 45-65 years who had recovered from COVID-19.

V usage is TRBV10-3 and J usage is TRBJ1-6; maybe TRBD1 (6 bases). Trimming shortened V by 0 bases and J by 9 bases, and 15 bases separated the two germline ends. The CDR3 has 16 amino acids. CDR1 ENHRY and CDR2 SYGVKD come from the germline V gene. The CDR3 bases are TGTGCCATCAGTGAGTCTGGTCCAGGGACAAGTTCACCCCTCCACTTT. Encoded protein: CAISESGPGTSSPLHF.

The rearrangement joins TRBV3-1 (or the pseudogene TRBV3-2) to TRBJ1-6, with D perhaps TRBD1 (5 bases). Germline CDR1 and CDR2: LGHDT and YNNKEL (reference sequence). Trimming took off 1 base at V and 6 bases at J, with 7 bases between the two ends. There are 14 residues in the CDR3. For the CDR3, the DNA is TGTGCCAGCAGCCAAGGGAGGGGTAATTCACCCCTCCACTTT. Encoded protein: CASSQGRGNSPLHF.

The chain joins TRBV6-5 to TRBJ2-7; TRBD1 aligns across 7 bases. Trimming took 4 bases from V and 6 from J; bases not matched to a gene: 6. This CDR3 spans 13 amino acids. In germline, CDR1 is MNHEY, CDR2 SVGAGI. The CDR3 protein is CASSLTDRAEQYF. The CDR3 DNA reads TGTGCCAGCAGTTTAACCGACAGGGCCGAGCAGTACTTC.

This rearrangement joins TRBV18 to TRBJ1-2; D unresolved. Germline CDR1 and CDR2: KGHSH and LQKENI. This CDR3 is built from 15 residues. V shed 1 base and J shed 3 bases, with 12 bases lying between them. The CDR3 bases are TGTGCCAGCTCACCACAGGCGGATGGGTACTATGGCTACACCTTC. Translation: CASSPQADGYYGYTF.

Only a few counts were recorded for this clone. The chain joins TRBV19 to TRBJ2-1; TRBD2 matches at 9 bases. The germline V gene encodes CDR1 LNHDA and CDR2 SQIVND (reference sequence). V was pared by 1 base and J by 0 bases, with 7 bases of the junction left unmatched. CDR3 length equals 18 residues. CDR3 in amino acids: CASSIGGTSRSSYNEQFF. The CDR3 nucleotides read TGTGCCAGTAGTATAGGCGGGACTAGCCGTTCCTCCTACAATGAGCAGTTCTTC.

In its sample, this clone was seen a few times. The chain joins TRBV9 to TRBJ1-1, with TRBD1 matching 7 bases. CDR3 size: 15 residues. The V gene's germline CDR1 is SGDLS and CDR2 YYNGEE. The V segment lost 3 bases and the J segment 7 bases; nucleotides outside the gene matches: 12. The CDR3 DNA reads TGTGCCAGCAGCGCCGGAGGAGGGGGCCGGAGTGAAGCTTTCTTT. It translates to CASSAGGGGRSEAFF.

The genes are TRBV7-9 and TRBJ2-5, with 10 bases fitting TRBD1. V lost 4 bases and J lost 6; bases outside the gene matches: 14. Per germline, CDR1 SEHNR and CDR2 FQNEAQ (reference sequence). This CDR3 is built from 17 residues. The CDR3 region is CASSSGYRTGGFKTQYF. The DNA for the CDR3 is TGTGCCAGCAGCTCAGGATACCGGACAGGGGGTTTTAAGACCCAGTACTTC.

J is TRBJ2-2 and V is TRBV7-2; D call uncertain. CDR1 and CDR2 from the germline V gene are SGHTA and FQGNSA. V was trimmed by 3 bases and J by 6 bases, leaving 8 bases between them. The length of the CDR3 is 13 residues. CDR3 in amino acids: CASSFTAAGELFF. The CDR3 bases are TGTGCCAGCAGCTTCACCGCAGCCGGGGAGCTGTTTTTT. Complete variable domain (other parts from reference TRBV7-2 and TRBJ2-2): GAGVSQSPSNKVTEKGKDVELRCDPISGHTALYWYRQSLGQGLEFLIYFQGNSAPDKSGLPSDRFSAERTGGSVSTLTIQRTQQEDSAVYLCASSFTAAGELFFGEGSRLTVL.

V is TRBV2 and J is TRBJ2-3, with D possibly matching TRBD1 (5 bases). Trimming left V 2 bases short and J 13 bases short, with 10 bases between. This CDR3 spans 11 amino acids. Per germline, CDR1 SNHLY and CDR2 FYNNEI. The CDR3 DNA follows: TGTGCCAGCAGTGAACAGGGTAGAAAGTATTTT. Translation gives CASSEQGRKYF.

This chain uses TRBV6-6 with TRBJ1-6; 8 bases agree with TRBD1. V shed 5 bases and J 0 bases; nucleotides not matched to a gene: 9. Per germline, CDR1 MNHNY and CDR2 SVGAGI (reference sequence). The length of the CDR3 is 18 residues. CDR3 coding DNA: TGTGCCAGCAGTCCGCGGACAGGGACGAGCTCCTATAATTCACCCCTCCACTTT. Translation: CASSPRTGTSSYNSPLHF.

The J gene is TRBJ2-2, the V gene TRBV18; 7 positions match TRBD1. In germline, CDR1 is KGHSH, CDR2 LQKENI. CDR3 length: 14 residues. The J segment lost 2 bases and the V segment lost 5 bases, leaving 2 bases of the junction unmatched. The CDR3 here is CASSYRGNTGELFF. CDR3 nucleotide sequence: TGTGCCAGCTCATACAGGGGAAACACCGGGGAGCTGTTTTTT.

The chain employs TRBV6-5 and TRBJ1-2; the match to TRBD1 covers 7 bases. V lost 2 bases to trimming and J lost 9 bases; unmatched junction nucleotides: 9. The CDR3 extends over 14 amino acids. Germline CDR1 and CDR2: MNHEY and SVGAGI. The CDR3: CASSYRRGGRSYTF. The CDR3 coding sequence is TGTGCCAGCAGTTACCGGAGAGGGGGCCGGAGCTACACCTTC.

V gene TRBV3-1 (or the pseudogene TRBV3-2) combines with J gene TRBJ2-7; D is uncertain. Germline-derived CDR1 and CDR2 are LGHDT and YNNKEL (reference sequence). The CDR3 runs 15 residues. The germline V and J ends were trimmed by 1 base and 4 bases, with 14 bases remaining between them. The CDR3 sequence: CASSQGLGYGYEQYF. The CDR3 bases are TGTGCCAGCAGCCAAGGTTTGGGTTACGGGTACGAGCAGTACTTC.

A word on this clone: A junction end diverges from the germline sequence, so it may reflect a read error. This chain joins TRBV6-1 and TRBJ2-7; D could derive from TRBD1 or TRBD2 (5 bases each). There are 12 residues in the CDR3. CDR1 is MNHNS and CDR2 is SASEGT in the germline V gene. This CDR3 is CASGEGRHEQYF. In DNA, the CDR3 is TGTGCCAGCGGTGAGGGGCGACACGAGCAGTACTTC.

The V call is TRBV18, the J call TRBJ1-1; the match to TRBD1 covers 7 bases. J was trimmed by 1 base and V by 4 bases; bases with no gene match: 3. CDR3 length: 14 amino acids. Per germline, CDR1 KGHSH and CDR2 LQKENI. CDR3 bases: TGTGCCAGCTCACAGGGACAGTCGAACACTGAAGCTTTCTTT. Its translation is CASSQGQSNTEAFF.

The chain joins TRBV18 to TRBJ1-2; TRBD1 aligns across 9 bases. The CDR3 length is 14 residues. V was pared by 4 bases and J by 6 bases, with 6 bases of the junction left unmatched. The germline V gene has CDR1 KGHSH and CDR2 LQKENI. CDR3 nucleotides: TGTGCCAGCTCACGCGAAAGGACAGGGGATGGCTACACCTTC. It codes for CASSRERTGDGYTF.

The J gene is TRBJ2-3, the V gene TRBV14; 12 bases match TRBD1. Trimming removed 4 bases from V and 3 bases from J; junction bases left unmatched: 8. CDR3 size: 17 residues. Germline V gene data show CDR1 as SGHDN and CDR2 as FVKESK. The CDR3 bases are TGTGCCAGCAGCCGCCGGGACAGGGGGCTGGGAACAGATACGCAGTATTTT. It specifies CASSRRDRGLGTDTQYF.

About this clone itself: Other DNA sequences from this sample encode an identical CDR3 as well. V usage is TRBV6-5 and J usage is TRBJ2-7; D is perhaps TRBD1 (5 bases). The germline V gene has CDR1 MNHEY and CDR2 SVGAGI. The CDR3 contains 11 residues. The ends were cut back, 7 bases at V and 5 bases at J, with 9 bases in the middle. CDR3 amino acids: CASTRGNEQYF. The CDR3 nucleotides read TGTGCCAGCACTAGGGGCAACGAGCAGTACTTC.

This clone was picked up a small number of times. The V call is TRBV7-8, the J call TRBJ1-1; tentative D call: TRBD1 (5 bases). Trimming cost V 5 bases and J 1 base, with 11 bases left between them. The CDR3 sequence is 14 residues long. CDR1 is SGHVS and CDR2 is FQNEAQ in the germline V gene. The CDR3 nucleotides are TGTGCCAGCAGCCCCAGGAGGGGGAACACTGAAGCTTTCTTT. Translated: CASSPRRGNTEAFF.

This chain links TRBV25-1 with TRBJ1-1, with D unresolved. This CDR3 has 13 residues. CDR1 is MGHDK and CDR2 is SYGVNS in the germline V gene. V lost 6 bases to trimming and J lost 4 bases, with 12 bases between them. The CDR3: CASSQLGATEAFF. The CDR3 nucleotides read TGTGCCAGCAGCCAATTGGGAGCCACTGAAGCTTTCTTT.

CDR3 in amino acids: CASSLMSSPETQYF. The CDR3 coding sequence is TGTGCCAGCAGCTTGATGTCTAGCCCAGAGACCCAGTACTTC. The gene calls are TRBV5-4 and TRBJ2-5, with D perhaps matching TRBD2 (5 bases). CDR3 length: 14 amino acids. V lost 1 base, J lost 4 bases, and 11 bases lay in between. Germline V gene lookup returns CDR1 SGHNT and CDR2 YYREEE (reference sequence).